This entry lists 20 T cell receptor beta chains sequenced from one sample in a study of blood T cell repertoires in COVID-19. Profiling relied on immunoSEQ multiplex PCR, and the TCRdb table lists in-frame clones only, not all of them. The sample carries 130,000 or so clones, around 80% recorded once. Sequencing used peripheral blood. The receptors originated from a man in his 60s with active or convalescent COVID-19.

This chain connects TRBV5-4 to TRBJ2-2, with 11 bases matching TRBD2. The CDR3 is made up of 17 amino acids. The germline V gene encodes CDR1 SGHNT and CDR2 YYREEE (reference sequence). With V trimmed by 3 bases and J by 0 bases, 4 bases remained unmatched. The CDR3 reads CASSSASGRSNTGELFF. CDR3 nucleotides: TGTGCCAGCAGCTCCGCTAGCGGGAGGTCGAACACCGGGGAGCTGTTTTTT.

The chain carries TRBV7-9 and TRBJ1-3; no clear D gene. The CDR3 covers 16 residues. V was clipped by 4 bases and J by 3 bases, with 16 bases between them. CDR1 and CDR2 (germline): SEHNR, FQNEAQ (reference sequence). DNA for the CDR3: TGTGCCAGCAGCTCTGTCGGATGGCGGAGTGGAAACACCATATATTTT. Its protein is CASSSVGWRSGNTIYF.

The CDR3 loop reads CASTTWTGVSGANVLTF. The DNA of the CDR3 is TGTGCCAGCACTACCTGGACAGGGGTCTCTGGGGCCAACGTCCTGACTTTC. This rearrangement joins TRBV27 to TRBJ2-6, with 9 bases matching TRBD1. V lost 7 bases, J lost 0 bases, and 7 bases stayed unmatched. This CDR3 region has 17 residues. Germline-derived CDR1 and CDR2 are MNHEY and SMNVEV (reference sequence).

This clone has more than one count but fewer than ten. The chain carries TRBV2 and TRBJ1-2; a possible D gene is TRBD1 (6 bases). Trimming pared 6 bases from V and 8 bases from J, leaving 13 bases between. Germline V gene lookup returns CDR1 SNHLY and CDR2 FYNNEI. This CDR3 spans 12 amino acids. CDR3 DNA sequence: TGTGCCAGCAGGACGGACAGTGGGGGCTACACCTTC. Translating it yields CASRTDSGGYTF.

The chain combines TRBV21-1 with TRBJ2-7; TRBD1 is the table's D call, not checked against the DNA. TRBV21-1 is a listed pseudogene. This CDR3 region has 14 residues. Here the CDR3 DNA reads TGTGCCAGCAGAGTGGGGAGAGGGGGTTACGAGCAGTACTTC. It specifies CASRVGRGGYEQYF.

This chain joins TRBV6-2 or TRBV6-3 and TRBJ1-6, with a possible D match to TRBD1 (6 bases). This CDR3 has 15 amino acids. Deletions cut 0 bases from V and 7 bases from J, with 10 bases between. The germline V gene has CDR1 MNHEY and CDR2 SVGEGT. The CDR3 nucleotides are TGTGCCAGCAGTTACTCTCAGGGGTACAATTCACCCCTCCACTTT. Its translation is CASSYSQGYNSPLHF.

The V call is TRBV3-1 (or the pseudogene TRBV3-2), the J call TRBJ2-7, with a tentative D call TRBD2 (7 bases). From germline, CDR1 is LGHDT and CDR2 YNNKEL (reference sequence). This CDR3 contains 15 residues. V was clipped by 2 bases and J by 0 bases, with 11 bases between them. For the CDR3, the DNA is TGTGCCAGCAGCCAACCGAGGGGGGGCTCCTACGAGCAGTACTTC. It codes for CASSQPRGGSYEQYF.

This chain joins TRBV7-3 and TRBJ2-3, with 14 nucleotides matching TRBD2. Losses at the gene ends were 5 bases for V and 5 bases for J; bases not matched to a gene: 12. This CDR3 has 18 amino acids. Germline V CDR1 and CDR2: SGHTA, FQGTGA. The CDR3 loop is CASSRYSGTSGSKDTQYF. In DNA, the CDR3 is TGTGCCAGCAGCCGTTACTCCGGGACTAGCGGGAGTAAAGATACGCAGTATTTT.

V is TRBV7-9 and J is TRBJ1-4; possible D gene TRBD1, 6 bases. The CDR3 loop spans 15 amino acids. CDR1 and CDR2 (germline): SEHNR, FQNEAQ (reference sequence). With 5 bases removed from V and 8 bases from J, the gap between germline ends came to 18 bases. CDR3 sequence reads: CASSLTGSAFEKLFF. The CDR3 coding sequence is TGTGCCAGCAGCCTCACAGGGTCGGCATTCGAAAAACTGTTTTTT.

The rearrangement uses TRBV5-1 and TRBJ2-1; D is perhaps TRBD2 (6 bases). Germline lookup yields CDR1 SGHRS and CDR2 YFSETQ. CDR3 length: 17 residues. With 2 bases removed from V and 10 bases from J, the gap between germline ends came to 25 bases. The CDR3 protein is CASSFSRDSGSVGEQFF. The DNA of the CDR3 is TGCGCCAGCAGCTTTTCCCGGGACTCAGGGTCGGTAGGGGAGCAGTTCTTC.

This CDR3 is CASSILGQGGSGANVLTF. The CDR3 nucleotides are TGTGCCAGTAGTATTTTAGGACAGGGGGGATCTGGGGCCAACGTCCTGACTTTC. The chain uses TRBV19 and TRBJ2-6; TRBD1 aligns across 10 bases. From germline, CDR1 is LNHDA and CDR2 SQIVND (reference sequence). The ends lost 3 bases at V and 1 base at J; junction bases unmatched: 6. CDR3 length: 18 amino acids. Based on the CDR3 plus reference TRBV19 and TRBJ2-6, the full variable domain is DGGITQSPKYLFRKEGQNVTLSCEQNLNHDAMYWYRQDPGQGLRLIYYSQIVNDFQKGDIAEGYSVSREKKESFPLTVTSAQKNPTAFYLCASSILGQGGSGANVLTFGAGSRLTVL.

In nucleotides, the CDR3 is TGTGCCAGCAGCTCAAATCGGGGCTACGAGCAGTACTTC. Translation: CASSSNRGYEQYF. V and J are TRBV7-3 and TRBJ2-7; D perhaps matches TRBD2 (5 bases). The V gene lost 4 bases and the J gene lost 3 bases, with 10 bases spanning the gap. The CDR3 covers 13 residues. From germline, CDR1 is SGHTA and CDR2 FQGTGA.

This clone appeared a single time. V and J are TRBV15 and TRBJ2-1, with D possibly being TRBD1 (5 bases). The ends were cut back, 0 bases at V and 0 bases at J, with 12 bases in the middle. Germline values: CDR1 LNHNV, CDR2 YYDKDF (reference sequence). This CDR3 has 17 amino acids. This CDR3 is CATSRDWAGSSYNEQFF. DNA for the CDR3: TGTGCCACCAGCAGAGATTGGGCAGGGTCCTCCTACAATGAGCAGTTCTTC.

The chain uses TRBV9 and TRBJ2-3; D perhaps matches TRBD2 (5 bases). V lost 0 bases, J lost 1 base, and 12 bases lay in between. The CDR3 extends over 16 amino acids. Germline CDR1 reads SGDLS; CDR2 reads YYNGEE. CDR3 coding DNA: TGTGCCAGCAGCGTAGTTGGAGGTCACGGCACAGATACGCAGTATTTT. Its translation: CASSVVGGHGTDTQYF.

The rearrangement links TRBV14 to TRBJ2-1, with TRBD2 matching over 8 bases. V gave up 1 base and J gave up 8 bases; unmatched junction bases: 7. Germline CDR1 SGHDN, CDR2 FVKESK. The CDR3 runs to 15 residues. For the CDR3, the DNA is TGTGCCAGCAGCCAAGCGGCGGGAGGTTTGGATGAGCAGTTCTTC. Protein sequence: CASSQAAGGLDEQFF.

This clone was counted at least ten times. V usage is TRBV29-1 and J usage is TRBJ2-7, with D possibly TRBD1 on 5 matching bases. Germline CDR1 is SQVTM and CDR2 is ANQGSEA. The germline V and J ends were trimmed by 4 bases and 0 bases, with 10 bases remaining between them. The CDR3 spans 13 residues. DNA for the CDR3: TGCAGCGTTGTAATACAGGTCTCCTACGAGCAGTACTTC. Its protein is CSVVIQVSYEQYF.

The chain joins TRBV5-1 to TRBJ1-1; 9 bases map to TRBD1. Germline V gives CDR1 SGHRS, CDR2 YFSETQ. The CDR3 runs to 14 residues. V dropped 8 bases and J dropped 5; count of bases not matched to a gene: 10. CDR3 nucleotides: TGCGCCAGTCAACAGGGGGCGGAGGCTACTGAAGCTTTCTTT. Protein: CASQQGAEATEAFF.

This clone came up a few times. V usage is TRBV12-3 or TRBV12-4 and J usage is TRBJ1-2; TRBD1 matches at 8 bases. Losses at the gene ends were 4 bases for V and 7 bases for J; bases not matched to a gene: 5. The CDR3 is 13 residues long. CDR3 nucleotides: TGTGCCAGCAGTTACCAGGGGGCTTTTGGCTACACCTTC. This translates into CASSYQGAFGYTF.

The chain employs TRBV5-4 and TRBJ2-1; weak D call: TRBD2 (6 bases). This CDR3 contains 12 residues. V dropped 4 bases and J dropped 7 bases, with 9 bases sitting between them. Germline CDR1 is SGHNT and CDR2 is YYREEE (reference sequence). The CDR3 DNA sequence: TGTGCCAGCAGCCTGGACTATAATGAGCAGTTCTTC. Translation gives CASSLDYNEQFF.

The chain has TRBV4-1 and TRBJ2-3, with 12 bases lining up with TRBD2. The CDR3 length is 18 residues. Germline V gene data show CDR1 as MGHRA and CDR2 as YSYEKL. Germline trimming cut 0 bases from V and 0 bases from J; bases unmatched to any gene: 4. This CDR3 reads CASSQDRTSGTSTDTQYF. The CDR3 bases are TGCGCCAGCAGCCAAGACAGGACTAGCGGGACTAGCACAGATACGCAGTATTTT.